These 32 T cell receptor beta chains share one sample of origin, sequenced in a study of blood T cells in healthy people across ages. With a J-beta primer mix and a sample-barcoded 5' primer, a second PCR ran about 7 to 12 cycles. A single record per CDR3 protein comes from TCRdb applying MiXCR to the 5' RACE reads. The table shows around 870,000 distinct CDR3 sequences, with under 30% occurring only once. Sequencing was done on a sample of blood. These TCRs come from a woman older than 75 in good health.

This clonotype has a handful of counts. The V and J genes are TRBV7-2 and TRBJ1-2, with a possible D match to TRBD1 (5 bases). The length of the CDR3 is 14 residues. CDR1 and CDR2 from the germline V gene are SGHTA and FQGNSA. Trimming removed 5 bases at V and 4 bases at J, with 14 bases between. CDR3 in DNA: TGTGCCAGCAGCCAACCCCCGGGGGTCTATGGCTACACCTTC. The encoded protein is CASSQPPGVYGYTF.

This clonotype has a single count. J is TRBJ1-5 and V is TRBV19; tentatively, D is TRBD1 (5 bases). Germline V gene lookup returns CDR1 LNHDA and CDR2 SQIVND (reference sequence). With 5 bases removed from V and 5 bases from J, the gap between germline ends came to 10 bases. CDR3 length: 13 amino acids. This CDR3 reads CASSVLRDQPQHF. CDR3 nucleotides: TGTGCCAGTAGTGTCCTCAGGGATCAGCCCCAGCATTTT. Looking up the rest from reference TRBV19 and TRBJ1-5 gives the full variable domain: DGGITQSPKYLFRKEGQNVTLSCEQNLNHDAMYWYRQDPGQGLRLIYYSQIVNDFQKGDIAEGYSVSREKKESFPLTVTSAQKNPTAFYLCASSVLRDQPQHFGDGTRLSIL.

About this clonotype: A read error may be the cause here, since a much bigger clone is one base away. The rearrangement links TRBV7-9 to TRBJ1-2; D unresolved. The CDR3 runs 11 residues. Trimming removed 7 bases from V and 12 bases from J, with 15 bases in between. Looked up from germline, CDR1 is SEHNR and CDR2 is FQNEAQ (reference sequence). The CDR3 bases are TGTGCCAGCACCGTTATCGGGGAAGACACCTTC. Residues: CASTVIGEDTF.

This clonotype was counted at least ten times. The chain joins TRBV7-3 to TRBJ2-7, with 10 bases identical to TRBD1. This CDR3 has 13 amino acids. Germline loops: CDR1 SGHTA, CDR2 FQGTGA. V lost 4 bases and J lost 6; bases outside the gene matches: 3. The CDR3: CASSSGQGLEQYF. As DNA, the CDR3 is TGTGCCAGCAGCTCGGGACAGGGGCTCGAGCAGTACTTC.

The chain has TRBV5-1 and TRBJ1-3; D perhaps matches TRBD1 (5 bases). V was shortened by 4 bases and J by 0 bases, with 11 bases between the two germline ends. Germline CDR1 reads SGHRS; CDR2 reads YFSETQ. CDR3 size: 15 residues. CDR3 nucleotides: TGCGCCAGCAGCCTCCCCAGGGACTCTGGAAACACCATATATTTT. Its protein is CASSLPRDSGNTIYF.

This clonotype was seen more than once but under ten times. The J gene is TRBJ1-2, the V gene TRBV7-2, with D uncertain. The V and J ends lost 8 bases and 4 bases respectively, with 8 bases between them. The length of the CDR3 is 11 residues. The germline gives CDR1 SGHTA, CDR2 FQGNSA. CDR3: CASRGLYGYTF. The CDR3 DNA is TGTGCCAGCCGAGGGCTCTATGGCTACACCTTC.

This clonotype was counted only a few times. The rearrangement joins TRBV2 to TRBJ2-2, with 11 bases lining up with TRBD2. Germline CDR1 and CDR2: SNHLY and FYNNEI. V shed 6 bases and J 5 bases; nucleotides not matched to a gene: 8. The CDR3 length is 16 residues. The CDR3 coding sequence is TGTGCCAGCAGCACCACTAGCGGGGGAGGGACCGGGGAGCTGTTTTTT. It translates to CASSTTSGGGTGELFF.

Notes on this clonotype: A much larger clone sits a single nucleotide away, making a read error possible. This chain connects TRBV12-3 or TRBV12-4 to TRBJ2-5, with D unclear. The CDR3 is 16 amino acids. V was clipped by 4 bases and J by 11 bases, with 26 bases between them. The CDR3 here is CASSSSRQRRMNEQYF. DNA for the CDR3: TGTGCCAGCAGTTCCAGCCGACAAAGGAGAATGAATGAGCAGTACTTC.

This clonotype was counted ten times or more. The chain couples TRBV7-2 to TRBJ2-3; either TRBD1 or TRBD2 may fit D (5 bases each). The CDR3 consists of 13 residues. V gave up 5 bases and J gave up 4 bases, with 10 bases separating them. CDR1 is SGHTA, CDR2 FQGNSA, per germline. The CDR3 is CASSPPGPDTQYF. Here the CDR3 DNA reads TGTGCCAGCAGCCCCCCGGGACCAGATACGCAGTATTTT.

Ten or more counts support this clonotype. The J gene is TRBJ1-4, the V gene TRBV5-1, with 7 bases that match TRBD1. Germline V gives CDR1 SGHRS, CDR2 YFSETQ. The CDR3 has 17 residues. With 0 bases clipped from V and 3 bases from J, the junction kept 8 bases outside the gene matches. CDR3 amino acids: CASSLAQRGQPNEKLFF. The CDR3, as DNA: TGCGCCAGCAGCTTGGCCCAACGGGGACAGCCTAATGAAAAACTGTTTTTT.

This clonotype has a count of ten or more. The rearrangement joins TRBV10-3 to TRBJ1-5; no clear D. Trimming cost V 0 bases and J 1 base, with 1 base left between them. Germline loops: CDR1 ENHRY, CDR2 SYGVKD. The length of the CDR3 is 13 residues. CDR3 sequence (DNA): TGTGCCATCAGTGAGTCCAGCAATCAGCCCCAGCATTTT. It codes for CAISESSNQPQHF.

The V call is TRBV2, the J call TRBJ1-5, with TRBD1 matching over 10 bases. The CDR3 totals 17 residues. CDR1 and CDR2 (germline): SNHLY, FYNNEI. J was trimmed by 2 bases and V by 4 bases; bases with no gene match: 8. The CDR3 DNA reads TGTGCCAGCAGTGGGCCCCTGGGGACAGGGGGCAATCAGCCCCAGCATTTT. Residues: CASSGPLGTGGNQPQHF.

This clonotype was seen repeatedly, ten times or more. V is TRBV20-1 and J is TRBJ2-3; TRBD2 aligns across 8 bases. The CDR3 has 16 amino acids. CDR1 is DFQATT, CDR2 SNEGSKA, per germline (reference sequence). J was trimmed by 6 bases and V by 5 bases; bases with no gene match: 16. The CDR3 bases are TGCAGTGCTGACACGAGACTAGCGTCAAGGAAGGATACGCAGTATTTT. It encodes CSADTRLASRKDTQYF.

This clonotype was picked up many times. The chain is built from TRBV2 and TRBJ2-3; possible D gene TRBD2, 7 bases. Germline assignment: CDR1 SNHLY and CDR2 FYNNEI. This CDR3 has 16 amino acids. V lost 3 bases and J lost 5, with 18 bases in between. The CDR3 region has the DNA TGTGCCAGCAGTGACGCGGGGGCCCCCCTGGGAGATACGCAGTATTTT. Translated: CASSDAGAPLGDTQYF.

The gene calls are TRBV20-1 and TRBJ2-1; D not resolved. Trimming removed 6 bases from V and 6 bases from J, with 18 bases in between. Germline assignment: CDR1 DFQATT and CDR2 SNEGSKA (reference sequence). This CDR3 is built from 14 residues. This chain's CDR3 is CSALTPLSRNEQFF. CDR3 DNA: TGCAGTGCCCTGACTCCTTTGTCACGCAATGAGCAGTTCTTC.

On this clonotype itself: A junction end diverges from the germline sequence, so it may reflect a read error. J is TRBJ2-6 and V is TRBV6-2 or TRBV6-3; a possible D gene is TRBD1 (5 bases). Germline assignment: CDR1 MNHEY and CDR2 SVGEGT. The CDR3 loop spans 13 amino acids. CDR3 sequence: CASRSPGANVPTF. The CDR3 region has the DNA TGTGCCAGCAGGAGCCCTGGGGCCAACGTCCCGACTTTC.

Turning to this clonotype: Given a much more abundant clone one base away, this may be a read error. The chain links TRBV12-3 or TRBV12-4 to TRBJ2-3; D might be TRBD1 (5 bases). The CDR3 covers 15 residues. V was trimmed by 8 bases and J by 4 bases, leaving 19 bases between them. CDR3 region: CASFNWGVESDTQYF. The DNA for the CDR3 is TGTGCCAGCTTTAACTGGGGCGTGGAATCAGATACGCAGTATTTT.

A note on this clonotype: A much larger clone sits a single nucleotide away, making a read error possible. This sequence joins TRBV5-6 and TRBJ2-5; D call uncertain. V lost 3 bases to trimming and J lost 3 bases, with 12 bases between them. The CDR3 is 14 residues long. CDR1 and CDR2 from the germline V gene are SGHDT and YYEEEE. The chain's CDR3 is CASSWGSRKETQYF. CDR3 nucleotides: TGTGCCAGCAGCTGGGGATCAAGGAAAGAGACCCAGTACTTC.

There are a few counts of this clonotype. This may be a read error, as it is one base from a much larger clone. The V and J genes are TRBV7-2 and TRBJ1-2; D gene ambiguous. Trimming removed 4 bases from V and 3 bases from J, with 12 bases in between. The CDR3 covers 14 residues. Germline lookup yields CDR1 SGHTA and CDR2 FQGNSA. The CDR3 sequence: CASSCPRPDYGYTF. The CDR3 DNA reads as TGTGCCAGCAGCTGTCCCCGACCGGACTATGGCTACACCTTC.

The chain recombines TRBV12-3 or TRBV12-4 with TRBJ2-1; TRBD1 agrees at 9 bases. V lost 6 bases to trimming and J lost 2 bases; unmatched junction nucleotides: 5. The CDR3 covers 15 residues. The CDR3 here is CASRDGTGTYNEQFF. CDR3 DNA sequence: TGTGCCAGCAGGGACGGGACAGGGACCTACAATGAGCAGTTCTTC.

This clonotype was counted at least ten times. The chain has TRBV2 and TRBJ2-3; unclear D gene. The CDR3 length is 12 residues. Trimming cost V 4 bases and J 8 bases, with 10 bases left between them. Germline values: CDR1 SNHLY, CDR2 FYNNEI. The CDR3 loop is CASSGSPGTQYF. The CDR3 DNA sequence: TGTGCCAGCAGTGGTTCGCCGGGTACGCAGTATTTT. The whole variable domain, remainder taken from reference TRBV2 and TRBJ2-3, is EPEVTQTPSHQVTQMGQEVILRCVPISNHLYFYWYRQILGQKVEFLVSFYNNEISEKSEIFDDQFSVERPDGSNFTLKIRSTKLEDSAMYFCASSGSPGTQYFGPGTRLTVL.

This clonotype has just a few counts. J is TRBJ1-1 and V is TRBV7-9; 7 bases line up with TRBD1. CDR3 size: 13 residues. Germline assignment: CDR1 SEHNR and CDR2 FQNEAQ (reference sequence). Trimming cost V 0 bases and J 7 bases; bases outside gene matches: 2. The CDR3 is CASSLAGGGEAFF. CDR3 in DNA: TGTGCCAGCAGCTTAGCAGGGGGCGGTGAAGCTTTCTTT.

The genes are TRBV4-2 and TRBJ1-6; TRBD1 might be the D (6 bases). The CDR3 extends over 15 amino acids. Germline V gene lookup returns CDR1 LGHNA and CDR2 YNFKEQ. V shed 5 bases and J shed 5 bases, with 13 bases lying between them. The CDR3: CASSTDRQHNSPLHF. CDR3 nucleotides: TGTGCCAGCAGCACGGACAGACAGCATAATTCACCCCTCCACTTT.

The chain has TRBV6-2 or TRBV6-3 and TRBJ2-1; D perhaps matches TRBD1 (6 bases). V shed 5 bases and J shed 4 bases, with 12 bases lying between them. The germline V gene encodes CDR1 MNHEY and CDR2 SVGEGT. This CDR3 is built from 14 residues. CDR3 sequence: CASSGGWRYNEQFF. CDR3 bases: TGTGCCAGCAGTGGGGGCTGGCGGTACAATGAGCAGTTCTTC.

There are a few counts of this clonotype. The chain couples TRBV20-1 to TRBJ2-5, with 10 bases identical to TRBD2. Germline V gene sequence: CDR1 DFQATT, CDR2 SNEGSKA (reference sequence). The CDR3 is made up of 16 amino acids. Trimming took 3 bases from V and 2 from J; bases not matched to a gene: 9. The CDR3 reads CSARMGAGGRQETQYF. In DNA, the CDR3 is TGCAGTGCTAGGATGGGAGCGGGGGGGCGGCAAGAGACCCAGTACTTC.

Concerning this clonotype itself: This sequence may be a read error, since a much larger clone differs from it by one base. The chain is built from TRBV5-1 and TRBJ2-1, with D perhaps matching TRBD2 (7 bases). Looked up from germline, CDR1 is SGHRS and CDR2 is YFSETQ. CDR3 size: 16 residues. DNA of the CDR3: TGCGCCAGCAGCGCAGCGGGGCGGGGGCCCGACAATCAGCAGTTCTTC. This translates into CASSAAGRGPDNQQFF.

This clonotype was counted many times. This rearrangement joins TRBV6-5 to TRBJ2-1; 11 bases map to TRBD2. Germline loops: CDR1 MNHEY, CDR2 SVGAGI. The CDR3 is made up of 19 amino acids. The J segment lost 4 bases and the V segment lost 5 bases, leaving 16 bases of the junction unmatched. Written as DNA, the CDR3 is TGTGCCAGCAGTAACCGGGGTCTAGCGGGGGGCAGCGGGTACAATGAGCAGTTCTTC. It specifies CASSNRGLAGGSGYNEQFF.

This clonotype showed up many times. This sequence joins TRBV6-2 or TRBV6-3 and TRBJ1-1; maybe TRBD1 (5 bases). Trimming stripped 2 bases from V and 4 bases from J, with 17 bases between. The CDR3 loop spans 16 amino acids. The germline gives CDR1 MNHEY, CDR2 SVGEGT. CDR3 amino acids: CASSYPAARVFTEAFF. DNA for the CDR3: TGTGCCAGCAGTTACCCTGCTGCCAGGGTCTTCACTGAAGCTTTCTTT.

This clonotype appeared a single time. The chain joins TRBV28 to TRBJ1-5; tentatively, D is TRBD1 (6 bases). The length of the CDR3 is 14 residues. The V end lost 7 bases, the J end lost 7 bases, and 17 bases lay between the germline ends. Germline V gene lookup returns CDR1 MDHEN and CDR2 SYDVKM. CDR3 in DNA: TGTGCCAGCATGTCGTCGACAGGACGGCAGCCCCAGCATTTT. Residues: CASMSSTGRQPQHF.

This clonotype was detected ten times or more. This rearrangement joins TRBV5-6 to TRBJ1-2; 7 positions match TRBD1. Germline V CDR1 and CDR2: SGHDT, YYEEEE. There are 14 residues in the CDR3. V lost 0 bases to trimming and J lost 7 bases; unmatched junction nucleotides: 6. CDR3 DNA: TGTGCCAGCAGCTTGGGAGACAGGGCTCGTGGCTACACCTTC. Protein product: CASSLGDRARGYTF.

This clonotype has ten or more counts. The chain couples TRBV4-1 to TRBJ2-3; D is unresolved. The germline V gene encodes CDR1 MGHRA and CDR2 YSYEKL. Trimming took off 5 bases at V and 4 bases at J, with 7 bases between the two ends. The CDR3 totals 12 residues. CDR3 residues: CASSSVSDTQYF. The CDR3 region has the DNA TGCGCCAGCAGCTCGGTATCAGATACGCAGTATTTT.

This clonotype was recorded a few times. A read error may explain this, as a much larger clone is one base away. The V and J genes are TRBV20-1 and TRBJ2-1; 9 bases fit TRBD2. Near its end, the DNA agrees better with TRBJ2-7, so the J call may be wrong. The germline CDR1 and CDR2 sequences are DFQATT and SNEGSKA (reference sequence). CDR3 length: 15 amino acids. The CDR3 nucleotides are TGCAGTCCTCTAGCGGGGTCCAGCTCCTACAATGAGCAGTACTTC. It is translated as CSPLAGSSSYNEQYF.